These 10 T cell receptor beta chains came from one sample sequenced in a study of blood T cell repertoires in COVID-19. TCRdb keeps only in-frame clones here, not all; method: immunoSEQ multiplex PCR. Of a few hundred thousand clones in the sample, 80% to 95% were seen once. The sample consisted of peripheral blood. The receptor source for this set is a woman aged 25 to 39 with COVID-19, enrolled during active disease.

V and J are TRBV3-1 (or the pseudogene TRBV3-2) and TRBJ1-1, with unresolved D. Germline V gene lookup returns CDR1 LGHDT and CDR2 YNNKEL (reference sequence). With 1 base removed from V and 0 bases from J, the gap between germline ends came to 12 bases. This CDR3 has 16 residues. CDR3 bases: TGTGCCAGCAGCCAAGTCGGTACAGCTCTGAACACTGAAGCTTTCTTT. It is translated as CASSQVGTALNTEAFF.

This clone was counted between two and nine times. The V gene is TRBV6-5, the J gene TRBJ2-7, with 8 bases lining up with TRBD1. Per the germline V gene, CDR1 is MNHEY and CDR2 is SVGAGI. CDR3 length: 15 residues. V was clipped by 6 bases and J by 7 bases; unmatched bases: 14. CDR3 in DNA: TGTGCCAGCAGACCCGGACAGGGAGGTAGTGGGGAGCAGTACTTC. It specifies CASRPGQGGSGEQYF.

This chain uses TRBV3-1 (or the pseudogene TRBV3-2) with TRBJ1-5; a weak D match, TRBD1 (6 bases). Germline-derived CDR1 and CDR2 are LGHDT and YNNKEL (reference sequence). V lost 5 bases and J 7 bases, leaving 12 bases between the germline ends. CDR3 length: 13 amino acids. The CDR3 reads CASSEGGFQPQHF. The CDR3 DNA is TGTGCCAGCAGCGAGGGGGGGTTCCAGCCCCAGCATTTT.

V gene TRBV12-3 or TRBV12-4 combines with J gene TRBJ1-2; D uncertain. This CDR3 spans 13 amino acids. The V gene lost 5 bases and the J gene lost 0 bases, with 7 bases spanning the gap. CDR3 amino acids: CASSPTANYGYTF. The CDR3 DNA sequence: TGTGCCAGCAGTCCAACAGCTAACTATGGCTACACCTTC.

V gene TRBV7-9 combines with J gene TRBJ1-2; 7 bases map to TRBD1. Germline V gives CDR1 SEHNR, CDR2 FQNEAQ (reference sequence). The CDR3 sequence is 14 residues long. V was clipped by 1 base and J by 4 bases; unmatched bases: 3. The CDR3, as DNA: TGTGCCAGCAGCTTAGGACAGGGAAGCTATGGCTACACCTTC. This sequence encodes CASSLGQGSYGYTF. Drawing the rest from reference TRBV7-9 and TRBJ1-2, the complete variable domain is DTGVSQNPRHKITKRGQNVTFRCDPISEHNRLYWYRQTLGQGPEFLTYFQNEAQLEKSRLLSDRFSAERPKGSFSTLEIQRTEQGDSAMYLCASSLGQGSYGYTFGSGTRLTVV.

This sequence joins TRBV3-1 (or the pseudogene TRBV3-2) and TRBJ1-1; weak D call: TRBD1 (5 bases). Deletions cut 3 bases from V and 0 bases from J, with 11 bases between. Germline CDR1 and CDR2: LGHDT and YNNKEL (reference sequence). This CDR3 region has 15 residues. The CDR3 loop reads CASSQAGLLNTEAFF. The CDR3 DNA follows: TGTGCCAGCAGCCAGGCGGGACTCTTGAACACTGAAGCTTTCTTT.

V gene TRBV5-4 combines with J gene TRBJ2-3; TRBD2 matches at 9 bases. Per germline, CDR1 SGHNT and CDR2 YYREEE (reference sequence). CDR3 length equals 12 residues. J was trimmed by 14 bases and V by 8 bases; bases with no gene match: 12. The CDR3 bases are TGTGCCAGTGAGCGGGAGGATTCCGTTCGGTATTTT. Translated: CASEREDSVRYF.

V usage is TRBV6-5 and J usage is TRBJ2-1; D not certain. Germline lookup yields CDR1 MNHEY and CDR2 SVGAGI. The CDR3 spans 13 residues. V shed 0 bases and J shed 10 bases, with 10 bases lying between them. CDR3 in amino acids: CASSYSRVREQFF. CDR3 nucleotides: TGTGCCAGCAGTTACTCCCGGGTGAGGGAGCAGTTCTTC.

The chain combines TRBV11-3 with TRBJ2-2; 7 positions match TRBD2. Germline CDR1 and CDR2: SGHNT and YENEEA. This CDR3 spans 16 amino acids. Trimming removed 2 bases from V and 5 bases from J; junction bases left unmatched: 8. CDR3 in amino acids: CASSLSPGRATGELFF. The CDR3 DNA is TGTGCCAGCAGCTTATCCCCAGGGAGGGCTACCGGGGAGCTGTTTTTT.

V gene TRBV5-1 combines with J gene TRBJ1-1; D remains ambiguous. Germline CDR1 reads SGHRS; CDR2 reads YFSETQ. The V end lost 5 bases, the J end lost 5 bases, and 13 bases lay between the germline ends. The CDR3 runs to 13 residues. CDR3 DNA sequence: TGCGCCAGCAGTCGTGACACGGGGACTGAAGCTTTCTTT. Translation: CASSRDTGTEAFF.